The 31 T cell receptor beta chains below all came from one sample that was sequenced in a study of early T cells in non-severe SARS-CoV-2 infection. From the 5' RACE reads, TCRdb called clonotypes with MiXCR, one entry per CDR3 protein. The data contain 25,000 to 35,000 distinct CDR3 sequences, 6% to 7% of them singletons. What was sequenced was whole blood. The receptors here all came from an adult who was a healthcare worker with PCR-confirmed SARS-CoV-2 infection or an uninfected control (not recorded which).

This clonotype was detected many times. V usage is TRBV5-5 and J usage is TRBJ2-7; D gene unclear. The CDR3 has 15 amino acids. The V end was cut by 1 base, the J end by 0 bases, with 11 bases between. Germline V gives CDR1 SGHKS, CDR2 YYEKEE (reference sequence). CDR3 protein: CASSLSGFSSYEQYF. The CDR3, as DNA: TGTGCCAGCAGCTTGTCTGGGTTCAGCTCCTACGAGCAGTACTTC.

The CDR3 DNA reads as TGTGCCAGCAGTTACGCCGGGACAGGGGGCGTCGAGACCCAGTACTTC. The encoded protein is CASSYAGTGGVETQYF. This chain connects TRBV6-6 to TRBJ2-5; 12 nucleotides line up with TRBD1. The CDR3 totals 16 residues. Per germline, CDR1 MNHNY and CDR2 SVGAGI (reference sequence). The V gene end was trimmed by 2 bases and the J gene end by 5 bases; junction bases not matched to a gene: 6.

This clonotype was found many times. J is TRBJ2-2 and V is TRBV13, with no clear D. Trimming took off 1 base at V and 1 base at J, with 1 base between the two ends. The V gene's germline CDR1 is PRHDT and CDR2 FYEKMQ (reference sequence). The CDR3 runs 13 residues. CDR3 in DNA: TGTGCCAGCAGCTTAGTGAACACCGGGGAGCTGTTTTTT. Amino acid sequence: CASSLVNTGELFF.

This clonotype has at least ten counts. This CDR3 reads CATSRDNTASYEQYF. For the CDR3, the DNA is TGTGCCACCAGCAGAGATAACACAGCCTCCTACGAGCAGTACTTC. V and J are TRBV15 and TRBJ2-7; D is unresolved. Germline V gene sequence: CDR1 LNHNV, CDR2 YYDKDF (reference sequence). This CDR3 is built from 15 residues. Trimming stripped 0 bases from V and 0 bases from J, with 9 bases between. Filled out from reference TRBV15 and TRBJ2-7, the complete variable domain reads DAMVIQNPRYQVTQFGKPVTLSCSQTLNHNVMYWYQQKSSQAPKLLFHYYDKDFNNEADTPDNFQSRRPNTSFCFLDIRSPGLGDTAMYLCATSRDNTASYEQYFGPGTRLTVT.

This clonotype was seen at least ten times. The chain is built from TRBV7-2 and TRBJ1-4; 10 nucleotides line up with TRBD1. Per germline, CDR1 SGHTA and CDR2 FQGNSA. The CDR3 contains 16 residues. Unmatched junction bases numbered 6, after V lost 0 bases and J lost 8 bases. CDR3 nucleotide sequence: TGTGCCAGCAGCTTAGCAGGGGGACAGGGGAAGGAAAAACTGTTTTTT. This encodes CASSLAGGQGKEKLFF.

J is TRBJ2-3 and V is TRBV7-9; D is perhaps TRBD2 (5 bases). Germline V gene data show CDR1 as SEHNR and CDR2 as FQNEAQ (reference sequence). V was shortened by 10 bases and J by 3 bases, with 8 bases between the two germline ends. CDR3 length: 11 residues. The CDR3 region is CANEGTDTQYF. DNA for the CDR3: TGTGCCAATGAGGGAACAGATACGCAGTATTTT.

This clonotype was found many times. One junction end does not reproduce the germline sequence, and a read error may be involved. The chain links TRBV12-5 to TRBJ2-1, with 7 bases identical to TRBD2. Germline V lookup: CDR1 LGHNT, CDR2 FRNRAP. The CDR3 covers 15 residues. The CDR3 region is CASSLGLVPYNEQFF. In nucleotides, the CDR3 is TGTGCTAGTTCCCTCGGACTAGTGCCCTACAATGAACAGTTCTTC. The whole variable domain, remainder taken from reference TRBV12-5 and TRBJ2-1, is DARVTQTPRHKVTEMGQEVTMRCQPILGHNTVFWYRQTMMQGLELLAYFRNRAPLDDSGMPKDRFSAEMPDATLATLKIQPSEPRDSAVYFCASSLGLVPYNEQFFGPGTRLTVL.

At least ten counts were recorded for this clonotype. The genes are TRBV20-1 and TRBJ2-3; D is ambiguous. This CDR3 contains 11 residues. Germline V gene sequence: CDR1 DFQATT, CDR2 SNEGSKA (reference sequence). V lost 7 bases and J lost 6, with 11 bases in between. CDR3 DNA sequence: TGCAGTGGTGGTCTAGGTGATACGCAGTATTTT. Its translation is CSGGLGDTQYF.

This clonotype occurred many times. The rearrangement links TRBV19 to TRBJ2-3; 8 nucleotides agree with TRBD2. This CDR3 spans 15 amino acids. Trimming took 6 bases from V and 1 from J; bases not matched to a gene: 6. CDR1 and CDR2 (germline): LNHDA, SQIVND (reference sequence). The CDR3 DNA reads as TGTGCCAGTAGGTGGACTAGCAGCCGCACAGATACGCAGTATTTT. Translated: CASRWTSSRTDTQYF.

This clonotype was seen at least ten times. The rearrangement joins TRBV6-2 or TRBV6-3 to TRBJ2-7; 13 bases are shared with TRBD2. Germline values: CDR1 MNHEY, CDR2 SVGEGT. With V trimmed by 4 bases and J by 6 bases, 12 bases remained unmatched. This CDR3 has 17 amino acids. The CDR3: CASSSPSRTSGSGEQYF. CDR3 coding DNA: TGTGCCAGCAGTTCCCCCTCCCGGACTAGCGGGAGTGGCGAGCAGTACTTC.

The V gene is TRBV29-1, the J gene TRBJ1-2, with D unresolved. Germline-derived CDR1 and CDR2 are SQVTM and ANQGSEA. The CDR3 length is 12 residues. Deletions cut 3 bases from V and 2 bases from J, with 7 bases between. CDR3 protein: CSVDPVNYGYTF. DNA for the CDR3: TGCAGCGTTGATCCAGTCAACTATGGCTACACCTTC.

This clonotype was found many times. The chain combines TRBV4-2 with TRBJ1-5, with TRBD1 as a possible D gene (5 bases). The CDR3 runs 18 residues. Germline V lookup: CDR1 LGHNA, CDR2 YNFKEQ. With 4 bases removed from V and 0 bases from J, the gap between germline ends came to 19 bases. The CDR3 sequence is CASSRDVYRSFSNQPQHF. CDR3 in DNA: TGTGCCAGCAGCCGGGACGTCTATAGGTCCTTTAGCAATCAGCCCCAGCATTTT.

This clonotype appeared many times. The rearrangement joins TRBV2 to TRBJ2-2, with 7 positions matching TRBD2. Losses at the gene ends were 6 bases for V and 5 bases for J; bases not matched to a gene: 9. Germline V gives CDR1 SNHLY, CDR2 FYNNEI. The CDR3 extends over 15 amino acids. The CDR3 here is CASRDGLGGTGELFF. Written as DNA, the CDR3 is TGTGCCAGCAGGGACGGACTAGGCGGGACCGGGGAGCTGTTTTTT.

This clonotype was seen many times. CDR3 bases: TGTGCCAGCAGCCAATACACTCGGGGAATTTTGGGGGGCTACACCTTC. Translation gives CASSQYTRGILGGYTF. The chain couples TRBV14 to TRBJ1-2, with no clear D. V lost 2 bases, J lost 8 bases, and 21 bases lay in between. Germline values: CDR1 SGHDN, CDR2 FVKESK. The CDR3 is 16 residues long.

This clonotype was found many times. The chain uses TRBV21-1 and TRBJ2-1; the table's D call, TRBD2, was not checked against the DNA. TRBV21-1 is a pseudogene segment. This CDR3 is built from 17 residues. This CDR3 reads CAIEVGLAGVNNYEQFF. CDR3 bases: TGTGCCATCGAAGTCGGTCTAGCGGGAGTAAATAACTATGAGCAGTTCTTC.

The chain employs TRBV7-2 and TRBJ1-5, with D uncertain. Germline CDR1 is SGHTA and CDR2 is FQGNSA. V dropped 5 bases and J dropped 5 bases, with 16 bases sitting between them. The CDR3 contains 15 residues. The CDR3 spells CASSQGPSTYQPQHF. The DNA for the CDR3 is TGTGCCAGCAGCCAAGGACCGTCAACATATCAGCCCCAGCATTTT.

This clonotype was found many times. The gene calls are TRBV5-1 and TRBJ2-5; TRBD1 might be the D (6 bases). The germline V and J ends were trimmed by 0 bases and 4 bases, with 10 bases remaining between them. In germline, CDR1 is SGHRS, CDR2 YFSETQ. The CDR3 consists of 14 residues. The CDR3 here is CASSLVQGRETQYF. Here the CDR3 DNA reads TGCGCCAGCAGCTTGGTCCAGGGGAGAGAGACCCAGTACTTC.

The rearrangement uses TRBV28 and TRBJ1-2; D remains ambiguous. This CDR3 contains 14 residues. The germline CDR1 and CDR2 sequences are MDHEN and SYDVKM. V lost 6 bases, J lost 3 bases, and 14 bases lay in between. Here the CDR3 DNA reads TGTGCCAGCAGCCTCTCCGGGCCCGACTATGGCTACACCTTC. It encodes CASSLSGPDYGYTF.

This clonotype was observed at least ten times. The J gene is TRBJ1-5, the V gene TRBV6-2 or TRBV6-3, with D possibly matching TRBD1 (5 bases). The V and J ends lost 7 bases and 7 bases respectively, with 14 bases between them. Germline values: CDR1 MNHEY, CDR2 SVGEGT. The CDR3 length is 13 residues. The CDR3 nucleotides are TGTGCCAGCACCACGTGGGGGTCGCAGCCCCAGCATTTT. This codes for CASTTWGSQPQHF.

This clonotype has a handful of counts. V and J are TRBV6-2 or TRBV6-3 and TRBJ1-5; no firm D call. The V gene lost 6 bases and the J gene lost 7 bases, with 10 bases spanning the gap. The V gene's germline CDR1 is MNHEY and CDR2 SVGEGT. The CDR3 is 12 amino acids. The CDR3 here is CASSSFEQPQHF. The CDR3 DNA reads as TGTGCCAGCAGCTCCTTCGAACAGCCCCAGCATTTT.

This clonotype showed up many times. The chain links TRBV6-2 or TRBV6-3 to TRBJ1-5; D perhaps matches TRBD1 (5 bases). The V gene lost 7 bases and the J gene lost 2 bases, with 15 bases spanning the gap. The CDR3 runs to 15 residues. Per the germline V gene, CDR1 is MNHEY and CDR2 is SVGEGT. CDR3 DNA: TGTGCCAGCACCCGAGCGATCAGGGGCAATCAGCCCCAGCATTTT. Translating gives CASTRAIRGNQPQHF.

This clonotype has at least ten counts. The chain recombines TRBV4-2 with TRBJ1-1, with D possibly TRBD1 on 6 matching bases. Germline-derived CDR1 and CDR2 are LGHNA and YNFKEQ. Between the trimmed V and J ends, which lost 1 base and 2 bases, there was a span of 8 bases. The CDR3 runs to 14 residues. CDR3: CASSQGDINTEAFF. CDR3 DNA sequence: TGTGCCAGCAGCCAAGGGGACATTAACACTGAAGCTTTCTTT.

This clonotype was counted at least ten times. J is TRBJ2-7 and V is TRBV19, with TRBD2 identical over 7 bases. The CDR3 has 14 amino acids. The V and J ends lost 6 bases and 2 bases, in that order; junction bases with no gene match: 7. Germline CDR1 reads LNHDA; CDR2 reads SQIVND (reference sequence). In DNA, the CDR3 is TGTGCCAGTAGCCCCACCGGGACTACCTACGAGCAGTACTTC. The encoded protein is CASSPTGTTYEQYF.

This clonotype has a count of ten or more. The V and J genes are TRBV10-3 and TRBJ1-1; TRBD1 matches 8 bases. Germline V gene data show CDR1 as ENHRY and CDR2 as SYGVKD. The CDR3 contains 14 residues. Trimming at V came to 4 bases and at J to 4 bases, leaving 5 bases not matched to a gene. In DNA form, the CDR3 reads TGTGCCATCAGTGGGCGGACAGGGTTCACTGAAGCTTTCTTT. Its translation: CAISGRTGFTEAFF.

Regarding this clonotype: Possible read error: a much larger clone is one base away. The rearrangement joins TRBV18 to TRBJ1-6; TRBD1 is a possible D gene (6 bases). The CDR3 consists of 15 residues. From germline, CDR1 is KGHSH and CDR2 LQKENI. Between the trimmed V and J ends, which lost 4 bases and 8 bases, there was a span of 15 bases. The CDR3 sequence: CASSLPQGLDSPLHF. CDR3 DNA: TGTGCCAGCTCACTGCCACAGGGTCTGGATTCACCCCTCCACTTT.

The rearrangement uses TRBV5-1 and TRBJ2-3; TRBD2 is a possible D gene (5 bases). Germline V lookup: CDR1 SGHRS, CDR2 YFSETQ. The CDR3 length is 15 residues. Trimming pared 0 bases from V and 2 bases from J, leaving 10 bases between. CDR3 bases: TGCGCCAGCAGCTTGGGTGCCGGGATCACAGATACGCAGTATTTT. Residues: CASSLGAGITDTQYF.

This clonotype has a count of ten or more. V is TRBV3-1 and J is TRBJ2-1; 8 nucleotides line up with TRBD2. Germline trimming cut 0 bases from V and 4 bases from J; bases unmatched to any gene: 2. Looked up from germline, CDR1 is LGHDT and CDR2 is YNNKEL (reference sequence). The CDR3 consists of 15 residues. Written as DNA, the CDR3 is TGTGCCAGCAGCCAAGAACTAGCGGAATACAATGAGCAGTTCTTC. Residues: CASSQELAEYNEQFF.

This clonotype has more than one count but fewer than ten. The rearrangement links TRBV4-3 to TRBJ2-3; D might be TRBD1 (5 bases). V lost 0 bases, J lost 1 base, and 11 bases lay in between. The CDR3 totals 16 residues. CDR1 and CDR2 from the germline V gene are LGHNA and YSLEER. The CDR3 bases are TGCGCCAGCAGCCAAGAAGGGGTAAGCCGCACAGATACGCAGTATTTT. This sequence encodes CASSQEGVSRTDTQYF.

This clonotype was detected ten times or more. The genes are TRBV6-6 and TRBJ1-6; D possibly corresponds to TRBD1 (5 bases). CDR1 is MNHNY and CDR2 is SVGAGI in the germline V gene (reference sequence). The CDR3 runs 15 residues. The V end was cut by 5 bases, the J end by 9 bases, with 17 bases between. The CDR3 here is CASSKDVGVGSPLHF. The CDR3 bases are TGTGCCAGCAGTAAGGACGTAGGGGTTGGTTCACCCCTCCACTTT.

This clonotype appeared many times. The CDR3: CASSYFWLAGGGTHNEQFF. DNA of the CDR3: TGTGCCAGCAGTTACTTTTGGCTAGCGGGAGGCGGGACTCACAATGAGCAGTTCTTC. The genes are TRBV6-5 and TRBJ2-1; 11 bases map to TRBD2. The CDR3 is 19 amino acids. V gave up 1 base and J gave up 5 bases; unmatched junction bases: 13. Germline V gene lookup returns CDR1 MNHEY and CDR2 SVGAGI.

This clonotype has ten or more counts. The chain uses TRBV28 and TRBJ1-5; weak D call: TRBD1 (6 bases). V gave up 2 bases and J gave up 2 bases, with 16 bases separating them. The CDR3 has 17 amino acids. Germline CDR1 MDHEN, CDR2 SYDVKM. This CDR3 is CASSLIPGVGGNQPQHF. In nucleotides, the CDR3 is TGTGCCAGCAGTTTAATTCCAGGGGTTGGGGGCAATCAGCCCCAGCATTTT. Using reference TRBV28 and TRBJ1-5 for the parts outside the CDR3, the full variable domain is DVKVTQSSRYLVKRTGEKVFLECVQDMDHENMFWYRQDPGLGLRLIYFSYDVKMKEKGDIPEGYSVSREKKERFSLILESASTNQTSMYLCASSLIPGVGGNQPQHFGDGTRLSIL.